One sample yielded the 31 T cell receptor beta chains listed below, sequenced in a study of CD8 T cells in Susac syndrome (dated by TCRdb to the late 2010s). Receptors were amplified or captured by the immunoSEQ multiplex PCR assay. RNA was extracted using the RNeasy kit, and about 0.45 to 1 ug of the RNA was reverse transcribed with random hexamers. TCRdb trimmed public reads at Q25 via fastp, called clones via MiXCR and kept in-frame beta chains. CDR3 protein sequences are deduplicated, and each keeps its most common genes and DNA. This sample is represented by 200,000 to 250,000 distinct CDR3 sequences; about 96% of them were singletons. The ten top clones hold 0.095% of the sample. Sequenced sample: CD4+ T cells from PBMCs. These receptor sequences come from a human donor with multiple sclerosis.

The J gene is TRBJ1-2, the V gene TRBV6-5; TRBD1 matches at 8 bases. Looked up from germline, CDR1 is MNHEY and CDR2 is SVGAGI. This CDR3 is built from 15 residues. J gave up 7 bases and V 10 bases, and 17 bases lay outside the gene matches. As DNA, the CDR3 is TGTGCCACCAAGACCGGGGACAGGAATCTGGGTGGCTACACCTTC. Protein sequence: CATKTGDRNLGGYTF.

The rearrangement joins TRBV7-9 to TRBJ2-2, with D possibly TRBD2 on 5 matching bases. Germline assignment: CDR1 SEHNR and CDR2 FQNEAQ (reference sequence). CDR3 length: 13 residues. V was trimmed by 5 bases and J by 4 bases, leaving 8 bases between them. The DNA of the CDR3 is TGTGCCAGCAGCCACCGGGGCACCGGGGAGCTGTTTTTT. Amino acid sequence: CASSHRGTGELFF.

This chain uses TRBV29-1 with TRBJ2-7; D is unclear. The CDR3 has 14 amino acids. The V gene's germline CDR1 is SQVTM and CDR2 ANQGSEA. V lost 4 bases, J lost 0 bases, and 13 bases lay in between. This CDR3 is CSVGLLPSSYEQYF. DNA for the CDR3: TGCAGCGTTGGACTTCTACCGAGCTCCTACGAGCAGTACTTC.

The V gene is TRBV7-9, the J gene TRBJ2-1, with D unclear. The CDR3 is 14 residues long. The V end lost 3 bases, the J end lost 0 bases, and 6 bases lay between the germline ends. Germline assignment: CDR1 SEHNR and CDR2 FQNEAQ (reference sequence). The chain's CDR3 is CASSLENSYNEQFF. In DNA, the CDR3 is TGTGCCAGCAGCTTGGAAAACTCCTACAATGAGCAGTTCTTC.

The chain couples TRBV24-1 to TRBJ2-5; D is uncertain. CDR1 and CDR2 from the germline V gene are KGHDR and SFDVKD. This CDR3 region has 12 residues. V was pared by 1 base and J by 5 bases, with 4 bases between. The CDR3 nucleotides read TGTGCCACCAGTGATTTTGGGGAGACCCAGTACTTC. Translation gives CATSDFGETQYF.

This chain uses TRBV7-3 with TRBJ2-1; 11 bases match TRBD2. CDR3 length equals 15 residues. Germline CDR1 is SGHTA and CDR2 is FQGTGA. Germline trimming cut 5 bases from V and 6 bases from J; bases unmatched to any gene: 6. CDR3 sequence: CASSLGLAGTNEQFF. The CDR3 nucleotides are TGTGCCAGCAGCCTTGGACTAGCGGGTACCAATGAGCAGTTCTTC.

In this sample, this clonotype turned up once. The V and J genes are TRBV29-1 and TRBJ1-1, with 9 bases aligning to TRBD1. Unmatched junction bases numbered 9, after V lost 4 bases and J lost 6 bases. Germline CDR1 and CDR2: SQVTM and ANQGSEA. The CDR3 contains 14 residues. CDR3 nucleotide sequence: TGCAGCGTTGCCCCCGGGACAGGGTGGGCTGAAGCTTTCTTT. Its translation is CSVAPGTGWAEAFF. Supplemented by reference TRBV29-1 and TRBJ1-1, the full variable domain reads SAVISQKPSRDICQRGTSLTIQCQVDSQVTMMFWYRQQPGQSLTLIATANQGSEATYESGFVIDKFPISRPNLTFSTLTVSNMSPEDSSIYLCSVAPGTGWAEAFFGQGTRLTVV.

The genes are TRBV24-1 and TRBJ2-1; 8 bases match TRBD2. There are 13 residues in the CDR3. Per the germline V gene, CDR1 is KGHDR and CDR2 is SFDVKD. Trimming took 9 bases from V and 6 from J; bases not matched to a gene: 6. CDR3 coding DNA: TGTGCCACCGGGACTAGTAGTCGCAATGAGCAGTTCTTC. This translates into CATGTSSRNEQFF.

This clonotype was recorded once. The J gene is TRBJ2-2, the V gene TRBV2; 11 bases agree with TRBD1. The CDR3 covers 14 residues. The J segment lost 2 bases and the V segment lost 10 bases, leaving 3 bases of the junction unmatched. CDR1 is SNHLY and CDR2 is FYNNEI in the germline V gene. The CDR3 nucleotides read TGTGCCACAGGACAGGGGGCAAACACCGGGGAGCTGTTTTTT. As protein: CATGQGANTGELFF.

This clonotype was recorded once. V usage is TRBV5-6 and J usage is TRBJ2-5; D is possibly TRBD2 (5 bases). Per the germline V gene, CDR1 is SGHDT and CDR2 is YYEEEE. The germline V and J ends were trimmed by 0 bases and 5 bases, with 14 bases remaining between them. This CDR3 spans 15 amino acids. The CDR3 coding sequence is TGTGCCAGCAGCTTGGATCCTAGCACCAGGGAGACCCAGTACTTC. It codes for CASSLDPSTRETQYF. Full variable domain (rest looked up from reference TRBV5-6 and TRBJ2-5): DAGVTQSPTHLIKTRGQQVTLRCSPKSGHDTVSWYQQALGQGPQFIFQYYEEEERQRGNFPDRFSGHQFPNYSSELNVNALLLGDSALYLCASSLDPSTRETQYFGPGTRLLVL.

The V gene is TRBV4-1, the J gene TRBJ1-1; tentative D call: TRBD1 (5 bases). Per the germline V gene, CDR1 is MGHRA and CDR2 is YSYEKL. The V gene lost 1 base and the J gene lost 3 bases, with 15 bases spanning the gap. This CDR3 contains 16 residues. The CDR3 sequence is CASSQGNSRGDTEAFF. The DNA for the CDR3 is TGCGCCAGCAGCCAAGGTAATTCCCGAGGGGACACTGAAGCTTTCTTT.

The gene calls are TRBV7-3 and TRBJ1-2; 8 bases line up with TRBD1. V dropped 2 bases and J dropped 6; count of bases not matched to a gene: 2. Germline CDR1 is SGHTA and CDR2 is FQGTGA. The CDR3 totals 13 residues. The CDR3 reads CASSLVTGDGYTF. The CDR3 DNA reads TGTGCCAGCAGCTTAGTGACAGGGGATGGCTACACCTTC.

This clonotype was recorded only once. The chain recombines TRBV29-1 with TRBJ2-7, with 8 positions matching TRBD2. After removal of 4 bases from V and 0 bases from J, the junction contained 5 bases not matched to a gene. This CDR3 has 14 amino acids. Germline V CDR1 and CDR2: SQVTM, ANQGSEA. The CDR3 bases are TGCAGCGTTGGGACTAGCCTAAGCTCCTACGAGCAGTACTTC. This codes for CSVGTSLSSYEQYF.

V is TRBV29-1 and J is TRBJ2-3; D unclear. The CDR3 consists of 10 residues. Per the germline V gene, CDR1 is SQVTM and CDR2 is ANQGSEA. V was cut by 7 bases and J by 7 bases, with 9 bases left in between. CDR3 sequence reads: CSAELNTQYF. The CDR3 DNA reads TGCAGCGCCGAATTAAATACGCAGTATTTT.

CDR3 nucleotide sequence: TGTGCCAGCAGTGTTGAGGGAGTAGGTGATGAGCAGTTCTTC. It specifies CASSVEGVGDEQFF. V is TRBV2 and J is TRBJ2-1; D is possibly TRBD2 (5 bases). The V gene lost 4 bases and the J gene lost 8 bases, with 15 bases spanning the gap. This CDR3 has 14 residues. The germline gives CDR1 SNHLY, CDR2 FYNNEI.

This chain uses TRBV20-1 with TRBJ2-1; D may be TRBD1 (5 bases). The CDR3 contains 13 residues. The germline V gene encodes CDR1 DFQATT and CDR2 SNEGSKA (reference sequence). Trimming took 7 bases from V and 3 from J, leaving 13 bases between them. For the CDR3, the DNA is TGCAGTGTCAGGGCGAGCTTCTACAATGAGCAGTTCTTC. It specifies CSVRASFYNEQFF.

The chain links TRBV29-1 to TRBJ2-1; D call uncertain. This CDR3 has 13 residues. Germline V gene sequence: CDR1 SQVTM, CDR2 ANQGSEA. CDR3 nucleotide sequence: TGCTCCTCCCTCTCTCGGGCCCACAATGAGCAGTTCTTC. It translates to CSSLSRAHNEQFF.

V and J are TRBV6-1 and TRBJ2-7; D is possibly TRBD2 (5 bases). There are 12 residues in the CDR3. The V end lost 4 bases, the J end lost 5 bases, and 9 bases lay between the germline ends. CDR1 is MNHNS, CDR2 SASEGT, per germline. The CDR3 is CASSVIGDEQYF. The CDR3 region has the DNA TGTGCCAGCAGTGTTATCGGGGACGAGCAGTACTTC.

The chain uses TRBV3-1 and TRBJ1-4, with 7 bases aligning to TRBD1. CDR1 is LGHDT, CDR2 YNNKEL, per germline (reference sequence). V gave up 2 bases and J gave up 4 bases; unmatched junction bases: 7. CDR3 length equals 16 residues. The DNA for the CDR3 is TGTGCCAGCAGCCAATGGGGGGACAGCCGTAATGAAAAACTGTTTTTT. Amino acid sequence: CASSQWGDSRNEKLFF.

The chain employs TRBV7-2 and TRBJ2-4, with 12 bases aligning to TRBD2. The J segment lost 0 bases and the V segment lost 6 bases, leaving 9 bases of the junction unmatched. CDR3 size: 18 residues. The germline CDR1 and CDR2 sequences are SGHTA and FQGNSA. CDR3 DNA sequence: TGTGCCAGCAGGCCGGGACTAGCGGGCTTCACAGCCAAAAACATTCAGTACTTC. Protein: CASRPGLAGFTAKNIQYF.

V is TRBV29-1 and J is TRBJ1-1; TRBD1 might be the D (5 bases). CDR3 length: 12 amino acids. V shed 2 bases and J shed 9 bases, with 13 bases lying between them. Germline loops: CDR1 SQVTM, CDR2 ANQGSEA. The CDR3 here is CSVERGGTQAFF. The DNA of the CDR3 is TGCAGCGTTGAAAGGGGTGGAACCCAAGCTTTCTTT.

DNA for the CDR3: TGTGCCAGCAGCGCGAAAGGGGGCTATAATTCACCCCTCCACTTT. It is translated as CASSAKGGYNSPLHF. The V gene is TRBV7-6, the J gene TRBJ1-6, with D maybe TRBD1 (6 bases). This CDR3 is built from 15 residues. Deletions cut 5 bases from V and 3 bases from J, with 11 bases between. The germline V gene encodes CDR1 SGHVS and CDR2 FNYEAQ.

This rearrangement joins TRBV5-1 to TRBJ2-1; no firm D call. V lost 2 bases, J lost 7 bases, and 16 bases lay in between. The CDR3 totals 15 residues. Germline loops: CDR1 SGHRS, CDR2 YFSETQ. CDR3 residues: CASSFLPSVGNEQFF. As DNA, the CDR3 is TGCGCCAGCAGCTTTCTGCCTTCCGTGGGGAATGAGCAGTTCTTC. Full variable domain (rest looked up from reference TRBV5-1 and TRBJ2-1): KAGVTQTPRYLIKTRGQQVTLSCSPISGHRSVSWYQQTPGQGLQFLFEYFSETQRNKGNFPGRFSGRQFSNSRSEMNVSTLELGDSALYLCASSFLPSVGNEQFFGPGTRLTVL.

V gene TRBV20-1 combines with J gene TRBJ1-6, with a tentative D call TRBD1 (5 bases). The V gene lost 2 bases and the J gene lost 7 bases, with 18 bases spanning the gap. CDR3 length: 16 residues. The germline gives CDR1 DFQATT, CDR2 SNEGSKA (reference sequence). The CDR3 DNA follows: TGCAGTGCTAGAACCTTCATGGGGACTGCAAATTCACCCCTCCACTTT. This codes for CSARTFMGTANSPLHF.

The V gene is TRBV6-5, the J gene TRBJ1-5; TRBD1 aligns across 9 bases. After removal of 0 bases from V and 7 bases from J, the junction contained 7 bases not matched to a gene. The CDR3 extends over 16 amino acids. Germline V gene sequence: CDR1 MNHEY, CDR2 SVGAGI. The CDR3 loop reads CASSYSGTGIGQPQHF. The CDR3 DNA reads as TGTGCCAGCAGTTACTCCGGGACAGGGATCGGGCAGCCCCAGCATTTT.

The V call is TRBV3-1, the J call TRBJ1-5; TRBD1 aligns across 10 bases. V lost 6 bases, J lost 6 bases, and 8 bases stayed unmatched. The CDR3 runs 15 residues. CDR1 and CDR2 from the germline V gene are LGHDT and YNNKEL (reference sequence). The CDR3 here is CASRPGTGVFQPQHF. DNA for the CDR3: TGTGCCAGCAGGCCCGGGACAGGGGTCTTTCAGCCCCAGCATTTT. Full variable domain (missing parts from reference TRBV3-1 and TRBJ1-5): DTAVSQTPKYLVTQMGNDKSIKCEQNLGHDTMYWYKQDSKKFLKIMFSYNNKELIINETVPNRFSPKSPDKAHLNLHINSLELGDSAVYFCASRPGTGVFQPQHFGDGTRLSIL.

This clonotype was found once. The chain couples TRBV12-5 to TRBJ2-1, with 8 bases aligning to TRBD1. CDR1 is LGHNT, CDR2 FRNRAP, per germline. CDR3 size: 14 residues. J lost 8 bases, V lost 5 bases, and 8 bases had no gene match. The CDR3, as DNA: TGTGCTAGTGGTCACCGACAGGGGATCGATGAGCAGTTCTTC. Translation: CASGHRQGIDEQFF.

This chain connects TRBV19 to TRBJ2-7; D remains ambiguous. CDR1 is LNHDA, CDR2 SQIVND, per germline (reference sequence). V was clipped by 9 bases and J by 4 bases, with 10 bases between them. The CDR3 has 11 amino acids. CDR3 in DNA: TGTGCCAGCGGCGTAGGGTACGAGCAGTACTTC. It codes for CASGVGYEQYF.

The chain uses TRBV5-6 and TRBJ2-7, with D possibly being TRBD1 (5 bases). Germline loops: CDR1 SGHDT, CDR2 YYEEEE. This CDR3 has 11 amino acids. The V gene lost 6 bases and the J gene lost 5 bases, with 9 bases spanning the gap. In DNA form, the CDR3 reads TGTGCCAGCACATTGGGGCACGAGCAGTACTTC. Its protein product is CASTLGHEQYF.

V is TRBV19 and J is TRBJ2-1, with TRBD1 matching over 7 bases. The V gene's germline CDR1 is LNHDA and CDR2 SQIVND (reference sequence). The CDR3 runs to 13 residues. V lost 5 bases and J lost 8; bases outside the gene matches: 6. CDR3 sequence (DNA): TGTGCCAGTAGTCAAAGAACAGGGGATGAGCAGTTCTTC. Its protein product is CASSQRTGDEQFF.

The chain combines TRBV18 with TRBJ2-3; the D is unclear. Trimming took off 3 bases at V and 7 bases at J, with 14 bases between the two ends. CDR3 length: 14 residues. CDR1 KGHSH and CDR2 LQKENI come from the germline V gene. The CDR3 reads CASSPPHFAHTQYF. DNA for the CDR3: TGTGCCAGCTCACCGCCACACTTTGCCCATACGCAGTATTTT.